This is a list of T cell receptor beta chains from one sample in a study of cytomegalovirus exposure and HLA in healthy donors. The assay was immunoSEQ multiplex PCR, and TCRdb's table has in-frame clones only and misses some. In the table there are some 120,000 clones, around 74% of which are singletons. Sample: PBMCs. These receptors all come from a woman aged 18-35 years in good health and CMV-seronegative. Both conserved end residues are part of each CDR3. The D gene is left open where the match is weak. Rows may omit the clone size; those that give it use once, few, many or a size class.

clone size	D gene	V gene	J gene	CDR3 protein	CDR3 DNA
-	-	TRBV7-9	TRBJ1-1	CASSLAQGSTEAFF	TGTGCCAGCAGCTTAGCGCAGGGTAGCACTGAAGCTTTCTTT
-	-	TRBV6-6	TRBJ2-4	CASSYPRELRNIQYF	TGTGCCAGCAGTTACCCGAGGGAGTTAAGAAACATTCAGTACTTC
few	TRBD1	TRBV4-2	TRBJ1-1	CASSQDDTGVDTEAFF	TGTGCCAGCAGCCAGGATGATACAGGGGTAGACACTGAAGCTTTCTTT
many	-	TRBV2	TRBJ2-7	CASNGVFDYEQYF	TGTGCCAGCAACGGGGTGTTTGACTACGAGCAGTACTTC
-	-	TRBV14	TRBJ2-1	CASSPAGAGREQFF	TGTGCCAGCAGCCCGGCGGGGGCCGGGCGTGAGCAGTTCTTC
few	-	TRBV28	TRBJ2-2	CASRPLVGELFF	TGTGCCAGCAGACCCCTAGTCGGGGAGCTGTTTTTT
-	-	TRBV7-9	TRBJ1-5	CASSPSSHQPQHF	TGTGCCAGCAGCCCGTCAAGCCATCAGCCCCAGCATTTT
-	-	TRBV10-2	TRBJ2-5	CASSGGSEPQYF	TGCGCCAGCAGTGGAGGGTCTGAGCCCCAGTACTTC
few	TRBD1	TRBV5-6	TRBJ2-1	CASSYETGANEQFF	TGTGCCAGCAGCTATGAGACAGGGGCCAATGAGCAGTTCTTC
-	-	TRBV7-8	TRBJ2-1	CASSLRSTRGGAYNEQFF	TGTGCCAGCAGCTTAAGGTCGACACGAGGGGGGGCCTACAATGAGCAGTTCTTC
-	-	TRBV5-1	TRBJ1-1	CASSPQLGGAEAFF	TGCGCCAGCAGCCCGCAATTGGGAGGGGCTGAAGCTTTCTTT
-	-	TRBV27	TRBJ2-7	CASSLSSTLPGKSERHEQYF	TGTGCCAGCAGTTTATCGTCCACCCTTCCGGGGAAGTCCGAACGGCACGAGCAGTACTTC
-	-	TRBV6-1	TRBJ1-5	CASRFLGAGQPQHF	TGTGCCAGCAGGTTCCTAGGGGCAGGTCAGCCCCAGCATTTT
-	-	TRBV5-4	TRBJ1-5	CASSLAGSGQPQHF	TGTGCCAGCAGCTTGGCGGGCAGCGGGCAGCCCCAGCATTTT
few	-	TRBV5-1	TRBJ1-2	CASSLGLGADHYGYTF	TGCGCCAGCAGCTTGGGTCTTGGAGCGGACCATTATGGCTACACCTTC
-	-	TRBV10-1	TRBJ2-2	CASSPVSNTGELFF	TGCGCCAGCAGCCCCGTCTCGAACACCGGGGAGCTGTTTTTT
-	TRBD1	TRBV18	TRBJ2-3	CASSPWDRGQDTQYF	TGTGCCAGCTCACCTTGGGACAGGGGGCAAGATACGCAGTATTTT
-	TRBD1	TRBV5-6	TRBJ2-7	CASTRTGGFVPYEQYF	TGTGCCAGCACCAGGACAGGGGGCTTTGTCCCCTACGAGCAGTACTTC
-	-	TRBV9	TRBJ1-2	CASSPDGGPSANYGYTF	TGTGCCAGCAGCCCGGACGGAGGACCCTCTGCTAACTATGGCTACACCTTC
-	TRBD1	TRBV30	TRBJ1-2	CAWSPGTGSGYTF	TGTGCCTGGAGTCCCGGGACAGGGAGCGGCTACACCTTC
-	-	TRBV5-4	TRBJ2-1	CASSLGAVNADEQFF	TGTGCCAGCAGCTTGGGGGCCGTGAACGCCGATGAGCAGTTCTTC
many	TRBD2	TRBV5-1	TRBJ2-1	CASSTGLASYNEQFF	TGCGCCAGCAGCACGGGACTAGCCTCCTACAATGAGCAGTTCTTC
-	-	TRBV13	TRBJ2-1	CASSERHLPNEQFF	TGTGCCAGCAGCGAACGACACCTTCCGAATGAGCAGTTCTTC
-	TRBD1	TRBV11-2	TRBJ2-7	CASSRRDRHYEQYF	TGTGCCAGCAGCCGCCGGGACAGACACTACGAGCAGTACTTC